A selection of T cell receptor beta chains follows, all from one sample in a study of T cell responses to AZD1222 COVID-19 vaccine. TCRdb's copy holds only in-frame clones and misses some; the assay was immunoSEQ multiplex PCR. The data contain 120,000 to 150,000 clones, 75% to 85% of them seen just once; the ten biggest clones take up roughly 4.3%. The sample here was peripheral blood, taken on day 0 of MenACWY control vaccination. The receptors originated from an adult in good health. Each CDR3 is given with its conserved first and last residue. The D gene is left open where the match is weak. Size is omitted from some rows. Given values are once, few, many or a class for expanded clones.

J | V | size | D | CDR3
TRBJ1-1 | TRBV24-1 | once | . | CATSAPLGEAFF
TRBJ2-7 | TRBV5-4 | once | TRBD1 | CASSGQGTRYEQYF
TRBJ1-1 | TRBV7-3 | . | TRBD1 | CASSGQVGTEAFF
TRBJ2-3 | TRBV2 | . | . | CASSVGGLRGTDTQYF
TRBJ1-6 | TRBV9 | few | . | CASSVEQGTNSPLHF
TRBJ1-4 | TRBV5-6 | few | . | CASSSGGSSVLLLDEKLFF
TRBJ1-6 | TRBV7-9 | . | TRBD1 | CASSARQGSYNSPLHF
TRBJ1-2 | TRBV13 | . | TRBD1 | CASSLGGRGRPYGYTF
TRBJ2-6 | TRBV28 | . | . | CASRPRSGANVLTF
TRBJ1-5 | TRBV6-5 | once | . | CASSLGRHQPQHF
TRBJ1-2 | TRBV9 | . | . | CASSVEQGLRYGYTF
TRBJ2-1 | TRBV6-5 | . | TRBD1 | CASRTGTVVREQFF
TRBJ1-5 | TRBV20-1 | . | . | CSASPARVNQPQHF
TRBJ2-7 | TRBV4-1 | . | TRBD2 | CASSYNIRSTSGGTSYEQYF
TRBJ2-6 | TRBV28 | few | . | CASSLLTGANVLTF
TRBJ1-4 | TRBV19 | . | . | CASSSGRIRAEKLFF
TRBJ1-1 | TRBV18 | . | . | CASSPSRGEGGTEAFF
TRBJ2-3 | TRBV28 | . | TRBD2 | CASSGGGGSTDTQYF
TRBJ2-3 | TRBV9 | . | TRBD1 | CASSVTGGSTDTQYF
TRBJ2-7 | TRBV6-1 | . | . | CASSEGQASYEQYF
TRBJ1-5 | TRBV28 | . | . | CASTYRGTQPQHF
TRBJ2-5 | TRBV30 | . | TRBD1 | CASRRQGPKETQYF
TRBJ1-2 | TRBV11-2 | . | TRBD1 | CASSPRQGVNYGYTF
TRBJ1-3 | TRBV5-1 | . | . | CASSLAARPSGNTIYF
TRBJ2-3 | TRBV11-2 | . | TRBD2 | CASSLSGGAVSDPQYF
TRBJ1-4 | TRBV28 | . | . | CASRGGTATNEKLFF
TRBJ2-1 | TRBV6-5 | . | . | CASSYSAYEQFF
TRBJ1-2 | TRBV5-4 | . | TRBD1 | CASSGTGGSYGYTF
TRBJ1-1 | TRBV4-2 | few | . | CASSRTTNTEAFF
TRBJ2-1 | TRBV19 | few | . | CASSTTPQFEQFF
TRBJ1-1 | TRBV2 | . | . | CASSFTQGNTEAFF
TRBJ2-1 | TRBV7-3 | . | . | CASSLTIEHFNEQFF
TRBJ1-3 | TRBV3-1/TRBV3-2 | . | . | CASSQASDTIYF
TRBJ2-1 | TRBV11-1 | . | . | CASSRAVGGEQFF
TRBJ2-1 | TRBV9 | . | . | CASSVAAHNEQFF
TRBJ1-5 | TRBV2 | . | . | CASRWGERDQPQHF